The 12 T cell receptor beta chains given below trace back to one sample, sequenced in a study of blood T cell repertoires in COVID-19. Using immunoSEQ multiplex PCR, the repertoire was profiled, and TCRdb retains in-frame clones only, with some absent. Of 300,000 to 400,000 clones in the sample, about nine tenths were seen once. Specimen: peripheral blood. The source of these receptors is a man in his forties or fifties with active or convalescent COVID-19.

The chain links TRBV24-1 to TRBJ2-7; D is unresolved. CDR1 and CDR2 (germline): KGHDR, SFDVKD. The length of the CDR3 is 15 residues. V lost 2 bases and J 2 bases, leaving 12 bases between the germline ends. The CDR3 sequence is CATSDWVAGTYEQYF. The DNA for the CDR3 is TGTGCCACCAGTGATTGGGTGGCAGGCACCTACGAGCAGTACTTC.

The CDR3 loop is CASSPGRAESTDTQYF. The CDR3 DNA sequence: TGTGCCAGCTCCCCAGGCAGGGCTGAGAGCACAGATACGCAGTATTTT. The chain couples TRBV18 to TRBJ2-3; perhaps TRBD1 as D (5 bases). CDR1 is KGHSH and CDR2 is LQKENI in the germline V gene. Trimming stripped 6 bases from V and 0 bases from J, with 16 bases between. The CDR3 runs 16 residues.

The sample holds a few counts of this clone. V gene TRBV2 combines with J gene TRBJ1-3; the D is unclear. The CDR3 sequence is 14 residues long. V lost 3 bases to trimming and J lost 0 bases, with 6 bases between them. Germline V lookup: CDR1 SNHLY, CDR2 FYNNEI. CDR3 in DNA: TGTGCCAGCAGTGATAACGGCTCTGGAAACACCATATATTTT. Its protein product is CASSDNGSGNTIYF.

V and J are TRBV7-8 and TRBJ2-5; the D gene is possibly TRBD1 (6 bases). V gave up 1 base and J gave up 11 bases, with 14 bases separating them. Germline loops: CDR1 SGHVS, CDR2 FQNEAQ. The CDR3 has 13 residues. The CDR3 spells CASSLVMGQKQYF. The CDR3, as DNA: TGTGCCAGCAGCTTAGTCATGGGACAAAAGCAGTACTTC.

This chain connects TRBV11-2 to TRBJ2-7; 9 nucleotides agree with TRBD2. Per germline, CDR1 SGHAT and CDR2 FQNNGV. The V and J ends lost 0 bases and 0 bases, in that order; junction bases with no gene match: 9. This CDR3 is built from 18 residues. CDR3 residues: CASSLERTSASFSYEQYF. The CDR3 nucleotides are TGTGCCAGCAGCTTAGAACGGACTAGCGCGTCTTTCTCCTACGAGCAGTACTTC.

The chain is built from TRBV9 and TRBJ1-2, with a possible D match to TRBD1 (6 bases). V shed 3 bases and J shed 2 bases, with 17 bases lying between them. The CDR3 length is 16 residues. Germline CDR1 is SGDLS and CDR2 is YYNGEE. The CDR3: CASSAPPGHQNYGYTF. The CDR3 DNA follows: TGTGCCAGCAGCGCCCCTCCGGGACATCAAAACTATGGCTACACCTTC.

The chain recombines TRBV7-6 with TRBJ1-3, with 10 bases fitting TRBD1. V trimming: 1 base; J trimming: 5 bases; junction bases outside the gene matches: 17. Germline V CDR1 and CDR2: SGHVS, FNYEAQ. CDR3 length: 20 residues. The CDR3 region is CASSLEGGSTGGIKRNTIYF. The CDR3 DNA reads as TGTGCCAGCAGCTTAGAGGGGGGCTCGACAGGGGGCATCAAGCGAAACACCATATATTTT.

The chain carries TRBV27 and TRBJ1-2; possible D gene TRBD1, 6 bases. V lost 7 bases to trimming and J lost 9 bases, with 21 bases between them. The CDR3 is made up of 14 amino acids. CDR1 MNHEY and CDR2 SMNVEV come from the germline V gene (reference sequence). The DNA for the CDR3 is TGTGCCAGCACAAATCTCGGGGGGGCGGGAAGCTACACCTTC. Amino acid sequence: CASTNLGGAGSYTF.

The CDR3 region is CASSLARSNQPQHF. CDR3 DNA sequence: TGTGCCAGCAGCCTGGCCAGAAGCAATCAGCCCCAGCATTTT. The rearrangement links TRBV7-2 to TRBJ1-5; no definite D call. In germline, CDR1 is SGHTA, CDR2 FQGNSA. Between the trimmed V and J ends, which lost 5 bases and 1 base, there was a span of 9 bases. CDR3 length: 14 residues.

The V call is TRBV30, the J call TRBJ2-1, with TRBD2 matching over 7 bases. The CDR3 spans 15 residues. Germline CDR1 reads GTSNPN; CDR2 reads SVGIG (reference sequence). CDR3 region: CATLGGASSYNEQFF. DNA for the CDR3: TGTGCTACTTTGGGAGGGGCAAGCTCCTACAATGAGCAGTTCTTC.

This chain links TRBV18 with TRBJ2-1; tentative D call: TRBD2 (6 bases). The germline V gene encodes CDR1 KGHSH and CDR2 LQKENI. Deletions cut 6 bases from V and 6 bases from J, with 18 bases between. The length of the CDR3 is 15 residues. The CDR3 spells CASSLLAVVGNEQFF. Written as DNA, the CDR3 is TGTGCCAGCTCGCTCTTAGCGGTTGTGGGCAATGAGCAGTTCTTC. Filled out from reference TRBV18 and TRBJ2-1, the complete variable domain reads NAGVMQNPRHLVRRRGQEARLRCSPMKGHSHVYWYRQLPEEGLKFMVYLQKENIIDESGMPKERFSAEFPKEGPSILRIQQVVRGDSAAYFCASSLLAVVGNEQFFGPGTRLTVL.

J is TRBJ2-7 and V is TRBV3-1 (or the pseudogene TRBV3-2); the match to TRBD1 covers 8 bases. Germline trimming cut 3 bases from V and 2 bases from J; bases unmatched to any gene: 3. The CDR3 spans 14 residues. Germline lookup yields CDR1 LGHDT and CDR2 YNNKEL (reference sequence). CDR3 bases: TGTGCCAGCAGCCAGGCCAGGGGGCCCTACGAGCAGTACTTC. As protein: CASSQARGPYEQYF.